This T cell receptor (beta chain) was identified during a study of blood T cell repertoires in COVID-19. Across the study: T cells, B-cell-depleted T cells, or PBMCs provided the cDNA or gDNA that served as material.

Here immunoSEQ multiplex PCR was the method, and the copy in TCRdb shows in-frame clones only, minus some. The table has fewer than 650,000 clones, roughly 91% seen once. Deletions cut 3 bases from V and 1 base from J, with 9 bases between. Germline CDR1 and CDR2: KGHSH and LQKENI. The CDR3 spans 14 residues. This chain connects TRBV18 to TRBJ1-2; D perhaps matches TRBD1 (5 bases). This TCR derives from a woman in her forties or fifties with COVID-19, enrolled during active disease. Sequencing input: peripheral blood. This CDR3 reads CASSPSTDNYGYTF. CDR3 DNA sequence: TGTGCCAGCTCACCTTCGACAGATAACTATGGCTACACCTTC.